This T cell receptor (beta chain) stems from a study of OX40 agonist ivuxolimab in advanced cancers. Study information: Ivuxolimab was administered intravenously to patients at 0.01 to 10 mg/kg every 2 weeks. Study results and caveats: Mean expanded clone counts were higher in CD8+ than CD4+ T cells. Normalized T-cell clonal expansion was also low in some nonresponders.

Sequenced by immunoSEQ multiplex PCR; TCRdb stores in-frame clones only, minus some. Here the sample spans 20,000 to 25,000 clones, around 77% being singletons. Comment on this clone: Its antigen is currently unknown.

CDR1 and CDR2 from the germline V gene are SGHNT and YENEEA. The CDR3 loop spans 17 amino acids. The V segment lost 0 bases and the J segment 9 bases; nucleotides outside the gene matches: 13. This material consisted of CD4+ or CD8+ T cells sorted from blood, taken in a trial of the OX40 agonist ivuxolimab. This receptor was obtained from an adult with an advanced solid tumor such as melanoma, head and neck, liver or kidney cancer. The rearrangement joins TRBV11-3 to TRBJ2-1; TRBD2 agrees at 8 bases. The CDR3 nucleotides read TGTGCCAGCAGCTTAGAGCCCCCAGGGGCGGGGGGCGGTGAGCAGTTCTTC. Translating gives CASSLEPPGAGGGEQFF.